This T cell receptor beta chain was retrieved from a study of blood T cell repertoires in COVID-19. Looking at the study overall: From T cells, B-cell-depleted T cells, or PBMCs came the material, which was cDNA or gDNA.

In the original processing: It was from reference gene primer amplification that nucleated cell counts were estimated. Only in-frame clones appear in the TCRdb table, and some are missing; sequencing was by immunoSEQ multiplex PCR. V, J and clone size reflect that table, while D and trimming were determined from the DNA. This table holds roughly 230,000 clones, around 83% found once. The length of the CDR3 is 18 residues. The trim removed 3 bases at V and 1 base at J, leaving 6 bases unmatched. Germline values: CDR1 KGHDR, CDR2 SFDVKD. The source is a man aged 40-49 years with active or convalescent COVID-19. V is TRBV24-1 and J is TRBJ2-6; 9 bases line up with TRBD1. Material for sequencing was peripheral blood. The CDR3 DNA reads TGTGCCACCAGTGATGCCGGGACAGGGCCTTCTGGGGCCAACGTCCTGACTTTC. Its translation is CATSDAGTGPSGANVLTF.